This T cell receptor (beta chain) comes out of a study of T cell repertoires in cytomegalovirus infection. This clonotype came up many times. TCRdb passed the reads through MiXCR, listing each CDR3 protein once. This sample has around 270,000 distinct CDR3 sequences, with roughly 10% found just once. The CDR3 covers 10 residues. Germline V gene data show CDR1 as DFQATT and CDR2 as SNEGSKA (reference sequence). The rearrangement uses TRBV20-1 and TRBJ2-7; 8 nucleotides match TRBD1. This clonotype was sampled from a human donor in good health (CMV status not recorded). Some clones in this sample may be carry-over from other donors' samples. Material for sequencing was PBMCs. CDR3 sequence reads: CSVGTGPQYF. The CDR3 DNA reads TGCAGCGTAGGGACAGGTCCGCAGTACTTC.